Below are 8 T cell receptor beta chains sequenced from a single sample in a study of T cell responses to AZD1222 COVID-19 vaccine. Profiling relied on immunoSEQ multiplex PCR, and the TCRdb table lists in-frame clones only, not all of them. The sample yields around 150,000 clones, roughly 91% seen once. The sample here was peripheral blood, taken 28 days after the second AZD1222 dose. The receptors originated from an adult who received the AZD1222 COVID-19 vaccine.

The chain couples TRBV4-1 to TRBJ2-1; 9 bases are shared with TRBD2. V lost 2 bases to trimming and J lost 6 bases; unmatched junction nucleotides: 11. The CDR3 runs 17 residues. Germline loops: CDR1 MGHRA, CDR2 YSYEKL. The CDR3: CASSQQLAGRAANEQFF. For the CDR3, the DNA is TGCGCCAGCAGCCAACAGCTAGCGGGACGAGCTGCCAATGAGCAGTTCTTC.

The chain is built from TRBV7-9 and TRBJ1-5; maybe TRBD1 (5 bases). Trimming took off 5 bases at V and 1 base at J, with 21 bases between the two ends. In germline, CDR1 is SEHNR, CDR2 FQNEAQ (reference sequence). The CDR3 totals 18 residues. CDR3 sequence (DNA): TGTGCCAGCAGCCCAGGTAATGGGGGAGGCGTGAGCAATCAGCCCCAGCATTTT. This encodes CASSPGNGGGVSNQPQHF.

Points on this clone: Other DNA variants within this sample encode the same CDR3. The J gene is TRBJ2-3, the V gene TRBV3-1 (or the pseudogene TRBV3-2); 12 nucleotides match TRBD2. CDR1 LGHDT and CDR2 YNNKEL come from the germline V gene (reference sequence). The CDR3 covers 14 residues. V lost 3 bases to trimming and J lost 6 bases; unmatched junction nucleotides: 1. Here the CDR3 DNA reads TGTGCCAGCAGCCACGGACTAGCGGGGGATACGCAGTATTTT. It specifies CASSHGLAGDTQYF.

As DNA, the CDR3 is TGCAGCGTACGACAGGGTAGTGTCTACGAGCAGTACTTC. Translation: CSVRQGSVYEQYF. This chain connects TRBV29-1 to TRBJ2-7, with 7 nucleotides matching TRBD1. Germline values: CDR1 SQVTM, CDR2 ANQGSEA. Trimming removed 6 bases from V and 3 bases from J; junction bases left unmatched: 8. The CDR3 loop spans 13 amino acids.

The chain recombines TRBV6-1 with TRBJ2-7; D call uncertain. The CDR3 has 16 residues. The ends were cut back, 2 bases at V and 0 bases at J, with 14 bases in the middle. CDR1 and CDR2 (germline): MNHNS, SASEGT. CDR3 sequence reads: CASSEPGRTFSYEQYF. CDR3 coding DNA: TGTGCCAGCAGTGAACCCGGGCGGACGTTCTCCTACGAGCAGTACTTC.

The chain links TRBV5-4 to TRBJ2-1; 14 positions agree with TRBD2. CDR1 is SGHNT and CDR2 is YYREEE in the germline V gene (reference sequence). V was pared by 4 bases and J by 10 bases, with 10 bases of the junction left unmatched. This CDR3 is built from 16 residues. The CDR3 region has the DNA TGTGCCAGCAGCCCTCCGACTAGCGGGGGGGCCAACGAGCAGTTCTTC. It codes for CASSPPTSGGANEQFF.

V usage is TRBV20-1 and J usage is TRBJ1-1; perhaps TRBD1 as D (5 bases). This CDR3 region has 11 residues. V lost 6 bases to trimming and J lost 7 bases, with 12 bases between them. Germline V CDR1 and CDR2: DFQATT, SNEGSKA (reference sequence). CDR3 DNA: TGCAGTGCCAGGGACCGGTATGAAGCTTTCTTT. Residues: CSARDRYEAFF.

The chain is built from TRBV30 and TRBJ2-1; either TRBD1 or TRBD2 may supply D (6 bases each). This CDR3 comprises 15 residues. Trimming pared 0 bases from V and 4 bases from J, leaving 13 bases between. CDR1 is GTSNPN, CDR2 SVGIG, per germline (reference sequence). CDR3 coding DNA: TGTGCCTGGAGTGTAGGAGGGGGGCCATACAATGAGCAGTTCTTC. Protein product: CAWSVGGGPYNEQFF.